These T cell receptor beta chains were read from a single sample in a study of T cell clonotyping in hematopoietic cell transplantation. The protocol was immunoSEQ multiplex PCR, while the TCRdb copy is restricted to in-frame clones and leaves out a portion. This sample has about 15,000 clones, with roughly 85% found just once. The source material was peripheral blood mononuclear cells. These receptors were obtained from a middle-aged woman in good health. Some clones in this sample may be carry-over from other donors' samples. Both conserved end residues are part of each CDR3.

CASSLNAGGYGYTF TRBJ1-2 TRBV7-9 14
CASSLGGDRVIEAFF TRBJ1-1 TRBV11-1 15
CASSQDATGGSVYGYTF TRBJ1-2 TRBV4-3 17
CAWSVLGRTSGNTIYF TRBJ1-3 TRBV30 16
CSVWTGGLSGANVLTF TRBJ2-6 TRBV29-1 16
CASRFTVQETQYF TRBJ2-5 TRBV6-5 13
CAWSSSGSNQPQHF TRBJ1-5 TRBV30 14
CASSQDRVLDEQYF TRBJ2-7 TRBV4-1 14
CASSPAGVNTEAFF TRBJ1-1 TRBV19 14
CASSPGYGYTF TRBJ1-2 TRBV27 11
CASSLDPGQNTEAFF TRBJ1-1 TRBV11-3 15
CAITEGSYGYTF TRBJ1-2 TRBV10-3 12
CASSPRLGTYNEQFF TRBJ2-1 TRBV19 15
CASSPSGRFGNEQFF TRBJ2-1 TRBV28 15
CASSLARVNQPQHF TRBJ1-5 TRBV6-5 14
CASSDSRLSSYEQYF TRBJ2-7 TRBV10-2 15
CASSLEGGALEKLFF TRBJ1-4 TRBV7-2 15
CASSLSRASNGYTF TRBJ1-2 TRBV7-8 14
CASSLANGGRAGEQYF TRBJ2-7 TRBV7-2 16
CASSVLTSGSEETQYF TRBJ2-5 TRBV2 16
CASNNEQFF TRBJ2-1 TRBV27 9
CASSATGKSSYEQYF TRBJ2-7 TRBV2 15
CASSAQGWSYEQYF TRBJ2-7 TRBV25-1 14
CSVEGTDGYTF TRBJ1-2 TRBV29-1 11
CASSQDERVSDEQYF NA TRBV4-2 15
CASSIMSLAGGFEQFF TRBJ2-1 TRBV19 16
CASSLGRGRGDEQFF TRBJ2-1 TRBV5-1 15
CASRRTGDYGYTF TRBJ1-2 TRBV6-5 13
CASSQVRQGYYEQYF TRBJ2-7 TRBV4-1 15
CASSLVGGDSVKETQYF TRBJ2-5 TRBV11-3 17
CASWSFGRGLDGYTF TRBJ1-2 TRBV9 15
CASIGGIAGELFF TRBJ2-2 TRBV25-1 13
CASSEFPGGNHEQYF TRBJ2-7 TRBV10-1 15
CASSQTGLAGVFF TRBJ2-1 TRBV4-2 13
CASSPPWGQEKLFF TRBJ1-4 TRBV7-9 14
CASSRDRGYNSPLHF TRBJ1-6 TRBV11-2 15
CASKDSRSGNTIYF TRBJ1-3 TRBV28 14
CASSPGQYSNQPQHF TRBJ1-5 TRBV25-1 15
CASSYGAPTNEKLFF TRBJ1-4 TRBV6-5 15
CASSDRRNQPQHF TRBJ1-5 TRBV2 13
CASSQDRQTGEQYF TRBJ2-7 TRBV4-3 14
CASSRRTASTDTQYF TRBJ2-3 TRBV7-2 15
CASSLRGLHNEQFF TRBJ2-1 TRBV7-2 14
CASSLGGTGGANYGYTF TRBJ1-2 TRBV11-2 17
CASSNRGRAETQYF TRBJ2-5 TRBV6-1 14
CASSLGTGEYEQYF TRBJ2-7 TRBV7-2 14
CASSYSPGADTQYF TRBJ2-3 TRBV6-5 14
CAISESRAPLHF TRBJ1-6 TRBV10-3 12
CASSFTSGSSYNEQFF TRBJ2-1 TRBV28 16
CAWAGQVEAFF TRBJ1-1 TRBV30 11